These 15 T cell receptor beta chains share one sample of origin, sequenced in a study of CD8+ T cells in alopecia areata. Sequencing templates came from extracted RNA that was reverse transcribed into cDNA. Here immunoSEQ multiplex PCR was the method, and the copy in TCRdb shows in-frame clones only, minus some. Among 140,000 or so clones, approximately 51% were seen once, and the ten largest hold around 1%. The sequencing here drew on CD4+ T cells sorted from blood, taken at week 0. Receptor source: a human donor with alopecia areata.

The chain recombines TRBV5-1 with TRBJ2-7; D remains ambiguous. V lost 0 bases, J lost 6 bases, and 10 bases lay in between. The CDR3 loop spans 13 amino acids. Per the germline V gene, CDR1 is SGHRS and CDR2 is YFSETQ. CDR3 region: CASSLGGSGEQYF. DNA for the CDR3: TGCGCCAGCAGCTTGGGAGGATCTGGCGAGCAGTACTTC.

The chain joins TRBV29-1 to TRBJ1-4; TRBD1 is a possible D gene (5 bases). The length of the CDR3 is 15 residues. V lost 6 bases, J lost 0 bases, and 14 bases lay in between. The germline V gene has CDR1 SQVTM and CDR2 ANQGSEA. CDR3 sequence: CSVGPGIATNEKLFF. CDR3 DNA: TGCAGCGTGGGGCCTGGCATAGCAACTAATGAAAAACTGTTTTTT.

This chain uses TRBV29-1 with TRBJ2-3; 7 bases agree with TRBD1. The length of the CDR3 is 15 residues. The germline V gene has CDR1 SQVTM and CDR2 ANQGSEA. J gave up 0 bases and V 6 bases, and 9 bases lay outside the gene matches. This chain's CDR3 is CSVADRATSTDTQYF. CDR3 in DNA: TGCAGCGTAGCCGACAGGGCCACTAGCACAGATACGCAGTATTTT.

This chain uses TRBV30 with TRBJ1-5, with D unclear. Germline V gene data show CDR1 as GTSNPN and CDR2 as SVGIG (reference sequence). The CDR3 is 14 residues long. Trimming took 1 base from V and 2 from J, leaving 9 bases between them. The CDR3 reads CAWSAGSGNQPQHF. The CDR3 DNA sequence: TGTGCCTGGAGTGCGGGGTCGGGCAATCAGCCCCAGCATTTT.

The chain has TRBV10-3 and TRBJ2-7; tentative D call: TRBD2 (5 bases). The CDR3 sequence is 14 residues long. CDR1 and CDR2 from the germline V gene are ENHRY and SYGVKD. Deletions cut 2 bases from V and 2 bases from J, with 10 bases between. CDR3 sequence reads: CAISEGEGAYEQYF. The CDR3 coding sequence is TGTGCCATCAGTGAGGGTGAGGGCGCCTACGAGCAGTACTTC.

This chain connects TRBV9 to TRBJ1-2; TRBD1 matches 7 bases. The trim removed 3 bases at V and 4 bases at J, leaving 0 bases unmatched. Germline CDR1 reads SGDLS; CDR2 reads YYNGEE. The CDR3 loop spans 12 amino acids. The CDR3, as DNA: TGTGCCAGCAGCGGGGACAGCTATGGCTACACCTTC. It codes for CASSGDSYGYTF.

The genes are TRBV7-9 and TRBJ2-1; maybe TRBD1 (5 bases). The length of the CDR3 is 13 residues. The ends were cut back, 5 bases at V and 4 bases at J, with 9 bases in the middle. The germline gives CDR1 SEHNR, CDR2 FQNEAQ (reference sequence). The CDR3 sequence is CASSLRQYNEQFF. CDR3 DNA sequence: TGTGCCAGCAGCCTCCGACAGTACAATGAGCAGTTCTTC.

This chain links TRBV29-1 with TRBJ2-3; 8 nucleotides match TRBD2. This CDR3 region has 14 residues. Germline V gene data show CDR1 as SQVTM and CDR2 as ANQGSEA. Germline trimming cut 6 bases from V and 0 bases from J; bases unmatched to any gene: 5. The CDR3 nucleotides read TGCAGCGTACGACCGGGAGGGAGCACAGATACGCAGTATTTT. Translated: CSVRPGGSTDTQYF.

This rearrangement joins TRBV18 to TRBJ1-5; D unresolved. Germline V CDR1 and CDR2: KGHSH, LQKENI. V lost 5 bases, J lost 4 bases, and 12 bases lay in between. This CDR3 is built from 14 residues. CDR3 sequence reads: CASSGDTGNQPQHF. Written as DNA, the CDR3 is TGTGCCAGCTCAGGGGATACGGGGAATCAGCCCCAGCATTTT. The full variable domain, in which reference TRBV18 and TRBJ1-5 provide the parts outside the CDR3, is NAGVMQNPRHLVRRRGQEARLRCSPMKGHSHVYWYRQLPEEGLKFMVYLQKENIIDESGMPKERFSAEFPKEGPSILRIQQVVRGDSAAYFCASSGDTGNQPQHFGDGTRLSIL.

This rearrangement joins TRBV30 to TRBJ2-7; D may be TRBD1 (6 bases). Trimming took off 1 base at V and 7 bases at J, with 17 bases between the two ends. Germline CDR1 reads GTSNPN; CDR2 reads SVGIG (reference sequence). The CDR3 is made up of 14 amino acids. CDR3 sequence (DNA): TGTGCCTGGAGTGGGGCCCCGGACAGCTTGGAGCAGTACTTC. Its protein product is CAWSGAPDSLEQYF.

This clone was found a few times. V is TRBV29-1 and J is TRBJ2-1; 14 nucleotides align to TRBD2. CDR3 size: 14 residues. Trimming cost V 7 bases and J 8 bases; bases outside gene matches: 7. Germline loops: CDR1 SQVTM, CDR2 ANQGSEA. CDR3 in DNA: TGCAGCGCCCTACCGGGACTAGCGGGAGATGAGCAGTTCTTC. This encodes CSALPGLAGDEQFF.

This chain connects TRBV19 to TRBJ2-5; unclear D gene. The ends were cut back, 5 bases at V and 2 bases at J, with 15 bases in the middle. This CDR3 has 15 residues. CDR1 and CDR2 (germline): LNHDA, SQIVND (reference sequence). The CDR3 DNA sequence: TGTGCCAGTAGTCCCAACTGGGGTTGGCAAGAGACCCAGTACTTC. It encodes CASSPNWGWQETQYF.

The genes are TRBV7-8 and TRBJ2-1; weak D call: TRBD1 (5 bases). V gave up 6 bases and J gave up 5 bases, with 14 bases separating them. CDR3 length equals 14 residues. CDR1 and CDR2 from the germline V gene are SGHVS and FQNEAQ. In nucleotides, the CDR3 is TGTGCCAGCAGAGACCCAACAGGCCACAATGAGCAGTTCTTC. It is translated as CASRDPTGHNEQFF. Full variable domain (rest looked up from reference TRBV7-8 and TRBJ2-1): GAGVSQSPRYKVAKRGQDVALRCDPISGHVSLFWYQQALGQGPEFLTYFQNEAQLDKSGLPSDRFFAERPEGSVSTLKIQRTQQEDSAVYLCASRDPTGHNEQFFGPGTRLTVL.

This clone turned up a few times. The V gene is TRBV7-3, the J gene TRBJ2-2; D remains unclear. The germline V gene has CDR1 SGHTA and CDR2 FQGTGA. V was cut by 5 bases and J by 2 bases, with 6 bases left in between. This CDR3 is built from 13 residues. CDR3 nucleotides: TGTGCCAGCAGCCCGATAAACACCGGGGAGCTGTTTTTT. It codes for CASSPINTGELFF.

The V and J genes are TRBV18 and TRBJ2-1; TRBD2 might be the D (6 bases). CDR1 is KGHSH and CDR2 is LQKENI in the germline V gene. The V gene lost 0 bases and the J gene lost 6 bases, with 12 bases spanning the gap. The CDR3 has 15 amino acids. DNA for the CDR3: TGTGCCAGCTCACCACCTGGTCTAGCGTCCAATGAGCAGTTCTTC. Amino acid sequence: CASSPPGLASNEQFF.